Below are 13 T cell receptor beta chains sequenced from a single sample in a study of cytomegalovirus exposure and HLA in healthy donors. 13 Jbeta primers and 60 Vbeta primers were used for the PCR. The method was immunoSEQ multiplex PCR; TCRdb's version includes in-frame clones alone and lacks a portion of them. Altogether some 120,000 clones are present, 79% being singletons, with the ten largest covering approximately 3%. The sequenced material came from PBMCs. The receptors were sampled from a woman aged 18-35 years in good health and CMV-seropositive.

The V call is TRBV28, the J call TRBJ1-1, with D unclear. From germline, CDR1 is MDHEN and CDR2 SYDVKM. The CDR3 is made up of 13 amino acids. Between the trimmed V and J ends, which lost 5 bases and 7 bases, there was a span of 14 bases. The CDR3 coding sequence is TGTGCCAGCAGTCCCCGTAGAGGTCTTGAAGCTTTCTTT. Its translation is CASSPRRGLEAFF.

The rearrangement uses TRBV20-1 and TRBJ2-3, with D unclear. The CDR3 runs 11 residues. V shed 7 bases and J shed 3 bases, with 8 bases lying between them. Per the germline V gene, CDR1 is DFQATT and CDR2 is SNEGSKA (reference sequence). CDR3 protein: CSGERTDTQYF. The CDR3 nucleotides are TGCAGTGGAGAGAGGACAGATACGCAGTATTTT.

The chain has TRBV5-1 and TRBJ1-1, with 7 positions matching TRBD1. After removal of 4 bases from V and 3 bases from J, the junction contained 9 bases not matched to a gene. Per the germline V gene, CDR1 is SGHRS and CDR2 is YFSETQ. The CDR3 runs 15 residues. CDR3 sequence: CASSQGTAGDTEAFF. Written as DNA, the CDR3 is TGCGCCAGCAGCCAGGGGACAGCGGGCGACACTGAAGCTTTCTTT.

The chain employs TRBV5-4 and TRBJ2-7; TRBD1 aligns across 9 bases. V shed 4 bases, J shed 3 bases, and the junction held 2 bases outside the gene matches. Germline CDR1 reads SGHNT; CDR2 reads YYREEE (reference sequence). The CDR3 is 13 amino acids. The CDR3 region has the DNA TGTGCCAGCAGCAGGGGACAGGGCTACGAGCAGTACTTC. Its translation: CASSRGQGYEQYF.

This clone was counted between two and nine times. The chain's CDR3 is CATAGGYINGYTF. As DNA, the CDR3 is TGTGCCACGGCAGGGGGCTATATTAATGGCTACACCTTC. This chain connects TRBV6-5 to TRBJ1-2, with 8 bases matching TRBD1. The germline gives CDR1 MNHEY, CDR2 SVGAGI. The CDR3 runs to 13 residues. V shed 10 bases, J shed 6 bases, and the junction held 10 bases outside the gene matches.

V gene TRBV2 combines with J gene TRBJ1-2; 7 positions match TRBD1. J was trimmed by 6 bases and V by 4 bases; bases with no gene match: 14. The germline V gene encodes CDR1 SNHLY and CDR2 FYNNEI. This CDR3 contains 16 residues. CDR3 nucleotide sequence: TGTGCCAGCAGTGCTTCCGGGGAGACAGGGAGAGATGGCTACACCTTC. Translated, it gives CASSASGETGRDGYTF.

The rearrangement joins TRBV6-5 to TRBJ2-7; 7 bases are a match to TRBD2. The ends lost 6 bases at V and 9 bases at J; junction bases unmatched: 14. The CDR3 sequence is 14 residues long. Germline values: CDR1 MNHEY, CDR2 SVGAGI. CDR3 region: CASSRTSPIQSQYF. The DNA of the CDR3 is TGTGCCAGCAGCAGGACTAGTCCCATCCAATCGCAGTACTTC.

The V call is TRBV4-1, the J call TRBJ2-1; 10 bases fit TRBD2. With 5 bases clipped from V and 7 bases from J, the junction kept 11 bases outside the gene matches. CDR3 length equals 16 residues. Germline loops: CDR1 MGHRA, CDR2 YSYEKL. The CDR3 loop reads CASSSLSGRAENEQFF. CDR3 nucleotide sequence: TGCGCCAGCAGCTCGTTAAGCGGGAGGGCTGAGAATGAGCAGTTCTTC.

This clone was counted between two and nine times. This CDR3 reads CASSLIRTGGTDTQYF. The DNA of the CDR3 is TGTGCCAGCAGTTTAATTAGGACAGGGGGCACAGATACGCAGTATTTT. V usage is TRBV28 and J usage is TRBJ2-3, with 9 bases aligning to TRBD1. The germline CDR1 and CDR2 sequences are MDHEN and SYDVKM. Trimming cost V 2 bases and J 1 base; bases outside gene matches: 4. The CDR3 loop spans 16 amino acids.

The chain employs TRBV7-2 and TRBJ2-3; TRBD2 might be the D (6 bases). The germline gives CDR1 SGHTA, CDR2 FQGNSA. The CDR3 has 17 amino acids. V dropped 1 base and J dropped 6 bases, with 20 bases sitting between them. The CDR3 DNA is TGTGCCAGCAGCTTAGAGTCGTCGGGGGACTCGCAGGATACGCAGTATTTT. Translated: CASSLESSGDSQDTQYF. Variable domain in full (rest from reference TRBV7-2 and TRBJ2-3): GAGVSQSPSNKVTEKGKDVELRCDPISGHTALYWYRQSLGQGLEFLIYFQGNSAPDKSGLPSDRFSAERTGGSVSTLTIQRTQQEDSAVYLCASSLESSGDSQDTQYFGPGTRLTVL.

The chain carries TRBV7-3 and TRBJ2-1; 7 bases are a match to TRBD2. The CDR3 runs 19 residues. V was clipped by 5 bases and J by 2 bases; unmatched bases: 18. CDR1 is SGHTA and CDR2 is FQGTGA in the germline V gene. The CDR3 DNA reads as TGTGCCAGCAGCCCCTACCCTTTTTCCCGGGGAGGGGCCTACAATGAGCAGTTCTTC. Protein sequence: CASSPYPFSRGGAYNEQFF. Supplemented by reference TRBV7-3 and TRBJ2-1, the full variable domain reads GAGVSQTPSNKVTEKGKYVELRCDPISGHTALYWYRQSLGQGPEFLIYFQGTGAADDSGLPNDRFFAVRPEGSVSTLKIQRTERGDSAVYLCASSPYPFSRGGAYNEQFFGPGTRLTVL.

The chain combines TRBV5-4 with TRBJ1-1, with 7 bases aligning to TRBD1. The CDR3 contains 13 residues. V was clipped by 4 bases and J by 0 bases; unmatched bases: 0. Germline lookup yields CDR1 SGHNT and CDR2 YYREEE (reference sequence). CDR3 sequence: CASSTGVNTEAFF. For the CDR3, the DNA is TGTGCCAGCAGCACAGGGGTGAACACTGAAGCTTTCTTT.

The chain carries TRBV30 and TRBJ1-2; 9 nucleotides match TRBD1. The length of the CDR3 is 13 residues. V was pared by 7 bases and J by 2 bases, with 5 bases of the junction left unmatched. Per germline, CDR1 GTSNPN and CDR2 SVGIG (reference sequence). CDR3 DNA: TGTGCCTCTCCGGGACAGGGCAACTATGGCTACACCTTC. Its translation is CASPGQGNYGYTF.